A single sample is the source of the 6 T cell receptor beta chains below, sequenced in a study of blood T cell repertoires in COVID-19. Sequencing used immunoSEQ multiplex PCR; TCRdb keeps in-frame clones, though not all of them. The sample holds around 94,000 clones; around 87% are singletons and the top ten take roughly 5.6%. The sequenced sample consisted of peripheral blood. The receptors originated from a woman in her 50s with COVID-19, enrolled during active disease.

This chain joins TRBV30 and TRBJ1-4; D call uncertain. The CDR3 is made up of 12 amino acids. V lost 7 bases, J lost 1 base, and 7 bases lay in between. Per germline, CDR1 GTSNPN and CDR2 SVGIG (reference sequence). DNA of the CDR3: TGTGCCTTATCAGGAACTAATGAAAAACTGTTTTTT. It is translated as CALSGTNEKLFF.

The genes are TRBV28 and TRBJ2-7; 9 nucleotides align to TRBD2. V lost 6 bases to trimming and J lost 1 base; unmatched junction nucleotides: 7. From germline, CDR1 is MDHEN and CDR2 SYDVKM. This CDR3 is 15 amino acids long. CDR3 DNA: TGTGCCAGCAGACCTGAGCGGGGGGCATCCTACGAGCAGTACTTC. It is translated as CASRPERGASYEQYF.

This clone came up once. The CDR3 DNA is TGTGCCAGCAGCTTAGAACTCCCAGGGCGCCTGCACGAGCAGTACTTC. It specifies CASSLELPGRLHEQYF. The gene calls are TRBV7-2 and TRBJ2-7; a weak D match, TRBD1 (5 bases). The ends were cut back, 1 base at V and 5 bases at J, with 18 bases in the middle. This CDR3 is 16 amino acids long. The germline gives CDR1 SGHTA, CDR2 FQGNSA.

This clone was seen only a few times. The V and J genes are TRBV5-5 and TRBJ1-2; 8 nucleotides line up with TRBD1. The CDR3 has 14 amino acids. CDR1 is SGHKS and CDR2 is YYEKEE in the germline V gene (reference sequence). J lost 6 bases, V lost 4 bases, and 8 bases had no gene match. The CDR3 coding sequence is TGTGCCAGCAGCCCGGAAGGACAGGGTGATGGCTACACCTTC. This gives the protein CASSPEGQGDGYTF.

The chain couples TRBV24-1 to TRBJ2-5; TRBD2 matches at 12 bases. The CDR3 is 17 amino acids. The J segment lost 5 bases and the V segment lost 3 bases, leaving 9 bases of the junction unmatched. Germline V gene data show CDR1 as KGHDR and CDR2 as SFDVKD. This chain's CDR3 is CATSDNLAGGHPETQYF. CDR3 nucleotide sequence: TGTGCCACCAGTGATAATCTAGCGGGGGGGCATCCGGAGACCCAGTACTTC.

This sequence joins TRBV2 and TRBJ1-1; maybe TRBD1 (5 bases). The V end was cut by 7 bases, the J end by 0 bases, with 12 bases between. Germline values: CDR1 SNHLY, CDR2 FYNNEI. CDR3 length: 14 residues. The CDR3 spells CASTRTSMNTEAFF. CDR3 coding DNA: TGTGCCAGCACCCGGACATCTATGAACACTGAAGCTTTCTTT.